Below are 29 T cell receptor beta chains sequenced from a single sample in a study of blood T cells in healthy people across ages. It was with a sample-barcoded 5' primer and a J-beta primer mix that a second PCR of roughly 7 to 12 cycles was run. Using its own MiXCR run on the 5' RACE reads, TCRdb lists one record per CDR3 protein. The sample lists roughly 1.6 million distinct CDR3 sequences; about 35% were seen once. The sample was blood. The source of these receptors is a woman in her twenties or thirties in good health.

The rearrangement links TRBV7-3 to TRBJ2-1; D perhaps matches TRBD1 (6 bases). Germline V lookup: CDR1 SGHTA, CDR2 FQGTGA. The CDR3 extends over 14 amino acids. V shed 2 bases and J shed 7 bases, with 12 bases lying between them. The CDR3 is CASSLSGAVNEQFF. Written as DNA, the CDR3 is TGTGCCAGCAGCTTATCAGGGGCAGTTAATGAGCAGTTCTTC.

This clonotype was detected a few times. The chain recombines TRBV5-1 with TRBJ2-7, with D possibly matching TRBD2 (6 bases). The CDR3 runs to 15 residues. V was cut by 2 bases and J by 0 bases, with 12 bases left in between. The germline V gene has CDR1 SGHRS and CDR2 YFSETQ. The CDR3: CASSLGRESSYEQYF. The DNA for the CDR3 is TGCGCCAGCAGCTTAGGACGGGAGTCCTCCTACGAGCAGTACTTC.

The V call is TRBV7-9, the J call TRBJ2-2; TRBD1 aligns across 8 bases. Looked up from germline, CDR1 is SEHNR and CDR2 is FQNEAQ (reference sequence). This CDR3 has 15 amino acids. With V trimmed by 2 bases and J by 6 bases, 5 bases remained unmatched. The CDR3 sequence is CASSLSGGPAGELFF. CDR3 sequence (DNA): TGTGCCAGCAGCTTATCAGGGGGCCCTGCCGGGGAGCTGTTTTTT.

This clonotype has more than one count but fewer than ten. The genes are TRBV20-1 and TRBJ2-5; 7 bases agree with TRBD2. Looked up from germline, CDR1 is DFQATT and CDR2 is SNEGSKA (reference sequence). Losses at the gene ends were 6 bases for V and 4 bases for J; bases not matched to a gene: 11. The length of the CDR3 is 14 residues. In DNA, the CDR3 is TGCAGTGCCCCTCGGCGGGAGAGAGGAGAGACCCAGTACTTC. Protein: CSAPRRERGETQYF.

The rearrangement links TRBV5-1 to TRBJ1-2, with 7 bases aligning to TRBD1. Germline loops: CDR1 SGHRS, CDR2 YFSETQ. With V trimmed by 3 bases and J by 8 bases, 7 bases remained unmatched. This CDR3 contains 13 residues. CDR3 coding DNA: TGCGCCAGCAGCTACGCAGGGGGATTGGGCTACACCTTC. Encoded protein: CASSYAGGLGYTF.

This rearrangement joins TRBV15 to TRBJ2-5; a weak D match, TRBD1 (6 bases). The CDR3 runs 14 residues. Trimming removed 2 bases from V and 5 bases from J, with 12 bases in between. Germline lookup yields CDR1 LNHNV and CDR2 YYDKDF (reference sequence). CDR3 sequence (DNA): TGTGCCACCAGCAGAATAGGGGGTGGGGAGACCCAGTACTTC. It is translated as CATSRIGGGETQYF.

The J gene is TRBJ2-1, the V gene TRBV3-1; a weak D match, TRBD2 (7 bases). Germline V gene sequence: CDR1 LGHDT, CDR2 YNNKEL (reference sequence). V gave up 4 bases and J gave up 2 bases, with 15 bases separating them. This CDR3 is built from 16 residues. The CDR3 region has the DNA TGTGCCAGCAGCCCCCGGGGGGCAACCCCCTACAATGAGCAGTTCTTC. This codes for CASSPRGATPYNEQFF.

This clonotype showed up just a few times. V gene TRBV7-9 combines with J gene TRBJ2-5, with D perhaps matching TRBD1 or TRBD2 (5 bases each). The CDR3 extends over 17 amino acids. The V gene's germline CDR1 is SEHNR and CDR2 FQNEAQ (reference sequence). The germline V and J ends were trimmed by 3 bases and 2 bases, with 19 bases remaining between them. CDR3 DNA sequence: TGTGCCAGCAGCTTTGGGCCGGGGCAAGCACCTCAAGAGACCCAGTACTTC. It yields the protein CASSFGPGQAPQETQYF.

A note on this clonotype: An end of the junction does not agree with germline; a read error may underlie this. For the CDR3, the DNA is TGTGCCGGCAGCCCTGGGCTAGCGTACGAGCAGTACTTC. Its translation is CAGSPGLAYEQYF. The rearrangement uses TRBV9 and TRBJ2-7; D may be TRBD2 (6 bases). Germline V gives CDR1 SGDLS, CDR2 YYNGEE. CDR3 length: 13 residues.

With regard to this clonotype: Relative to the germline gene, one junction end is altered; a read error may explain this. The chain couples TRBV7-2 to TRBJ1-4; D might be TRBD1 (6 bases). CDR3 length: 16 amino acids. The germline gives CDR1 SGHTA, CDR2 FQGNSA. CDR3 DNA: TGTGCCGGCAGCTTAATTGCGGCCCACAGGGACGAAAAACTGTTTTTT. It yields the protein CAGSLIAAHRDEKLFF. The full variable domain, its missing parts supplied by reference TRBV7-2 and TRBJ1-4, is GAGVSQSPSNKVTEKGKDVELRCDPISGHTALYWYRQSLGQGLEFLIYFQGNSAPDKSGLPSDRFSAERTGGSVSTLTIQRTQQEDSAVYLCAGSLIAAHRDEKLFFGSGTQLSVL.

This clonotype was seen more than once but under ten times. The germline gene is not matched at one end of the junction; a read error may be the cause. The rearrangement links TRBV7-2 to TRBJ2-1, with no clear D. Germline lookup yields CDR1 SGHTA and CDR2 FQGNSA. The CDR3 totals 16 residues. Written as DNA, the CDR3 is TGTGCCAGCAGCTTAGTCTCGGAACTCTTCTACAATGAGCCGTTCTTC. Its translation is CASSLVSELFYNEPFF. Full variable domain (missing parts from reference TRBV7-2 and TRBJ2-1): GAGVSQSPSNKVTEKGKDVELRCDPISGHTALYWYRQSLGQGLEFLIYFQGNSAPDKSGLPSDRFSAERTGGSVSTLTIQRTQQEDSAVYLCASSLVSELFYNEPFFGPGTRLTVL.

The rearrangement uses TRBV29-1 and TRBJ2-2; D ambiguous. Trimming took 1 base from V and 0 from J, leaving 6 bases between them. The germline gives CDR1 SQVTM, CDR2 ANQGSEA. The CDR3 is 14 residues long. The CDR3 here is CSVEAPTNTGELFF. CDR3 nucleotide sequence: TGCAGCGTTGAAGCACCCACGAACACCGGGGAGCTGTTTTTT.

This chain links TRBV20-1 with TRBJ1-2; 8 positions agree with TRBD1. The germline gives CDR1 DFQATT, CDR2 SNEGSKA (reference sequence). The CDR3 spans 14 residues. With V trimmed by 5 bases and J by 2 bases, 7 bases remained unmatched. The CDR3 spells CSAPGQGVNYGYTF. The CDR3, as DNA: TGCAGTGCTCCCGGACAGGGAGTAAACTATGGCTACACCTTC.

The V and J genes are TRBV28 and TRBJ1-2, with TRBD1 matching over 7 bases. The CDR3 spans 18 residues. The germline V gene encodes CDR1 MDHEN and CDR2 SYDVKM. With V trimmed by 4 bases and J by 0 bases, 14 bases remained unmatched. In DNA form, the CDR3 reads TGTGCCAGCAGTTCCTCACCCGCCCTGGACAGGTCTAACTATGGCTACACCTTC. Encoded protein: CASSSSPALDRSNYGYTF.

In this sample, this clonotype turned up many times. This chain links TRBV20-1 with TRBJ2-3; TRBD2 matches 12 bases. The germline CDR1 and CDR2 sequences are DFQATT and SNEGSKA (reference sequence). Losses at the gene ends were 5 bases for V and 0 bases for J; bases not matched to a gene: 6. The CDR3 contains 16 residues. The CDR3 nucleotides read TGCAGTGCTGATGGGACTAGCGGGTCTAGCACAGATACGCAGTATTTT. Translated, it gives CSADGTSGSSTDTQYF.

The gene calls are TRBV6-4 and TRBJ1-2, with D perhaps matching TRBD1 (6 bases). Germline V gene data show CDR1 as MRHNA and CDR2 as SNTAGT. This CDR3 spans 15 amino acids. V shed 3 bases and J shed 6 bases, with 17 bases lying between them. As DNA, the CDR3 is TGTGCCAGCAGTGATTCGGACAGTCTACATGATGGCTACACCTTC. This codes for CASSDSDSLHDGYTF.

The DNA of the CDR3 is TGTGCCAGCAGCCCGGGCCCCGCGGGTTCTAACGAGCAGTACTTC. This sequence encodes CASSPGPAGSNEQYF. This sequence joins TRBV13 and TRBJ2-7; tentative D call: TRBD2 (5 bases). V gave up 5 bases and J gave up 5 bases, with 19 bases separating them. The CDR3 length is 15 residues. CDR1 and CDR2 from the germline V gene are PRHDT and FYEKMQ (reference sequence). The whole variable domain, filled in from reference TRBV13 and TRBJ2-7, reads AAGVIQSPRHLIKEKRETATLKCYPIPRHDTVYWYQQGPGQDPQFLISFYEKMQSDKGSIPDRFSAQQFSDYHSELNMSSLELGDSALYFCASSPGPAGSNEQYFGPGTRLTVT.

The rearrangement uses TRBV11-2 and TRBJ1-2; D gene ambiguous. Trimming took 5 bases from V and 6 from J, leaving 13 bases between them. The CDR3 totals 13 residues. Germline V gives CDR1 SGHAT, CDR2 FQNNGV. CDR3 in DNA: TGTGCCAGCAGCCCGTGGACCTGGGATGGCTACACCTTC. Translating gives CASSPWTWDGYTF. Full variable domain (remainder filled in from reference TRBV11-2 and TRBJ1-2): EAGVAQSPRYKIIEKRQSVAFWCNPISGHATLYWYQQILGQGPKLLIQFQNNGVVDDSQLPKDRFSAERLKGVDSTLKIQPAKLEDSAVYLCASSPWTWDGYTFGSGTRLTVV.

In the case of this clonotype: A read error is possible here, since a much larger clone lies one base away. J is TRBJ2-5 and V is TRBV7-6; tentatively, D is TRBD2 (5 bases). Germline V gene data show CDR1 as SGHVS and CDR2 as FNYEAQ. Between the trimmed V and J ends, which lost 5 bases and 1 base, there was a span of 14 bases. This CDR3 has 15 residues. For the CDR3, the DNA is TGTGCCAGCAGCCCCCGGGTTGGGAGCCAAGAGACCCAGTACTTC. Residues: CASSPRVGSQETQYF. Complete variable domain (other parts from reference TRBV7-6 and TRBJ2-5): GAGVSQSPRYKVTKRGQDVALRCDPISGHVSLYWYRQALGQGPEFLTYFNYEAQQDKSGLPNDRFSAERPEGSISTLTIQRTEQRDSAMYRCASSPRVGSQETQYFGPGTRLLVL.

The chain carries TRBV4-1 and TRBJ2-7, with D possibly TRBD1 on 5 matching bases. The CDR3 runs 15 residues. Germline-derived CDR1 and CDR2 are MGHRA and YSYEKL. Trimming left V 5 bases short and J 5 bases short, with 19 bases between. The CDR3 is CASSSMGLGPDEQYF. The DNA for the CDR3 is TGCGCCAGCAGCTCGATGGGGCTAGGACCCGACGAGCAGTACTTC.

Comment on this clonotype: A read error may explain this, as a much larger clone is one base away. CDR3 amino acids: CASSDTETQYF. DNA for the CDR3: TGTGCCAGCAGTGATACAGAGACCCAGTACTTC. The rearrangement joins TRBV2 to TRBJ2-5; D not resolved. V dropped 3 bases and J dropped 4 bases, with 3 bases sitting between them. CDR3 length: 11 amino acids. CDR1 SNHLY and CDR2 FYNNEI come from the germline V gene.

The chain recombines TRBV29-1 with TRBJ2-7; 8 nucleotides agree with TRBD1. Germline lookup yields CDR1 SQVTM and CDR2 ANQGSEA. CDR3 length equals 13 residues. J gave up 5 bases and V 6 bases, and 9 bases lay outside the gene matches. CDR3 sequence reads: CSVYRDRRHEQYF. CDR3 nucleotides: TGCAGCGTGTACCGGGACAGGAGACACGAGCAGTACTTC.

Note on this clonotype: The germline gene is not matched at one end of the junction; a read error may be the cause. V usage is TRBV5-6 and J usage is TRBJ2-7; D gene uncertain. Germline loops: CDR1 SGHDT, CDR2 YYEEEE. The length of the CDR3 is 12 residues. The CDR3 nucleotides read TGTGCCAGCAGCTTGCCAGCTCACGAGCGGTACTTC. This codes for CASSLPAHERYF. The variable domain in full, with the rest retrieved from reference TRBV5-6 and TRBJ2-7, is DAGVTQSPTHLIKTRGQQVTLRCSPKSGHDTVSWYQQALGQGPQFIFQYYEEEERQRGNFPDRFSGHQFPNYSSELNVNALLLGDSALYLCASSLPAHERYFGPGTRLTVT.

V gene TRBV7-8 combines with J gene TRBJ2-7; D remains ambiguous. CDR1 and CDR2 (germline): SGHVS, FQNEAQ. CDR3 length: 16 amino acids. V shed 5 bases and J shed 2 bases, with 19 bases lying between them. The CDR3 here is CASSQGPTKTPYEQYF. The CDR3 coding sequence is TGTGCCAGCAGCCAAGGACCGACGAAAACGCCCTACGAGCAGTACTTC.

The chain is built from TRBV5-1 and TRBJ2-3, with D possibly TRBD2 on 6 matching bases. Deletions cut 10 bases from V and 2 bases from J, with 17 bases between. The CDR3 is 14 amino acids. Germline values: CDR1 SGHRS, CDR2 YFSETQ. CDR3 sequence (DNA): TGCGCCGGCGGGGACGGGGAGCCCACAGATACGCAGTATTTT. Protein sequence: CAGGDGEPTDTQYF.

This clonotype has more than one count but fewer than ten. V and J are TRBV14 and TRBJ2-1; D is ambiguous. V dropped 0 bases and J dropped 9 bases, with 9 bases sitting between them. This CDR3 has 13 amino acids. CDR1 is SGHDN, CDR2 FVKESK, per germline. The CDR3 DNA sequence: TGTGCCAGCAGCCAAGATTTGGCTTTTGAGCAGTTCTTC. Amino acids: CASSQDLAFEQFF. Full variable domain (outside the CDR3, taken from reference TRBV14 and TRBJ2-1): EAGVTQFPSHSVIEKGQTVTLRCDPISGHDNLYWYRRVMGKEIKFLLHFVKESKQDESGMPNNRFLAERTGGTYSTLKVQPAELEDSGVYFCASSQDLAFEQFFGPGTRLTVL.

The gene calls are TRBV7-9 and TRBJ2-2; the match to TRBD1 covers 7 bases. The ends lost 5 bases at V and 0 bases at J; junction bases unmatched: 3. CDR3 length equals 15 residues. The germline V gene has CDR1 SEHNR and CDR2 FQNEAQ (reference sequence). CDR3 region: CASSPGQTNTGELFF. As DNA, the CDR3 is TGTGCCAGCAGCCCGGGACAGACGAACACCGGGGAGCTGTTTTTT.

This clonotype occurred many times. The chain recombines TRBV5-1 with TRBJ2-7; D may be TRBD1 (6 bases). V was pared by 3 bases and J by 2 bases, with 9 bases between. This CDR3 spans 13 amino acids. Germline V lookup: CDR1 SGHRS, CDR2 YFSETQ. The CDR3 here is CASSWDTTYEQYF. CDR3 nucleotides: TGCGCCAGCAGCTGGGACACTACCTACGAGCAGTACTTC.

This chain uses TRBV28 with TRBJ1-2; no definite D call. V was cut by 6 bases and J by 2 bases, with 13 bases left in between. The germline gives CDR1 MDHEN, CDR2 SYDVKM. This CDR3 contains 14 residues. The CDR3 DNA reads as TGTGCCAGCAGCCCAGCTGGGAAGAACTATGGCTACACCTTC. As protein: CASSPAGKNYGYTF.